These T cell receptor beta chains were read from a single sample in a study of beta chain features in type 1 diabetes. TCRdb's table, derived via immunoSEQ multiplex PCR, lists solely in-frame clones and lacks some. The sample consists of about 930,000 clones, roughly 17% of them appearing once. Sequenced material: naive CD4+ T cells from blood. These receptors were collected from a woman under 30 in good health. Both conserved end residues are part of each CDR3. The order of the fields is J gene, clone size, V gene, D gene, CDR3 DNA, CDR3 protein. D genes are given only for firm matches. The size entry is marked missing in some rows and otherwise reads once, few, many or a size class.

j_gene: TRBJ1-1
abundance: .
v_gene: TRBV29-1
d_gene: TRBD1
CDR3nt: TGCAGCGCGGGGGGACAGGCAAACACTGAAGCTTTCTTT
CDR3aa: CSAGGQANTEAFF

j_gene: TRBJ1-1
abundance: few
v_gene: TRBV10-3
d_gene: .
CDR3nt: TGTGCCATCAGTGACGGAGGCAGGCTGGGCCCTGAAGCTTTCTTT
CDR3aa: CAISDGGRLGPEAFF

j_gene: TRBJ1-4
abundance: few
v_gene: TRBV29-1
d_gene: .
CDR3nt: TGCAGCGTTGAAATCACAGCCGATGAAAAACTGTTTTTT
CDR3aa: CSVEITADEKLFF

j_gene: TRBJ2-1
abundance: few
v_gene: TRBV5-8
d_gene: .
CDR3nt: TGTGCCGGCCGCGAGGCCTCCTACAATGAGCAGTTCTTC
CDR3aa: CAGREASYNEQFF

j_gene: TRBJ1-3
abundance: .
v_gene: TRBV6-5
d_gene: .
CDR3nt: TGTGCCAGCAGTTCGGGGGGCTCTGGAAACACCATATATTTT
CDR3aa: CASSSGGSGNTIYF

j_gene: TRBJ2-7
abundance: .
v_gene: TRBV5-4
d_gene: TRBD1
CDR3nt: TGTGCCAGCAGCAGAGGACAGGGGGCGGCTCTTTTCTACGAGCAGTACTTC
CDR3aa: CASSRGQGAALFYEQYF

j_gene: TRBJ2-5
abundance: .
v_gene: TRBV4-2
d_gene: .
CDR3nt: TGTGCCAGCAGCCAAGGAGGCCGAGGTCTCCAAGGGACCCAGTACTTC
CDR3aa: CASSQGGRGLQGTQYF

j_gene: TRBJ1-2
abundance: .
v_gene: TRBV28
d_gene: .
CDR3nt: TGTGCCAGCAACACAGCTTCCTTGGACTACACCTTC
CDR3aa: CASNTASLDYTF

j_gene: TRBJ2-3
abundance: few
v_gene: TRBV7-3
d_gene: TRBD2
CDR3nt: TGTGCCAGCAGCTTATCGGGCGGGAGGGCAGATACGCAGTATTTT
CDR3aa: CASSLSGGRADTQYF

j_gene: TRBJ2-5
abundance: .
v_gene: TRBV19
d_gene: .
CDR3nt: TGTGCCAGTAGCAGGAGGGACCAAGAGACCCAGTACTTC
CDR3aa: CASSRRDQETQYF

j_gene: TRBJ2-1
abundance: .
v_gene: TRBV10-3
d_gene: .
CDR3nt: TGTGCCATCAGTGAGGACTATACTTACAATGAGCAGTTCTTC
CDR3aa: CAISEDYTYNEQFF

j_gene: TRBJ2-5
abundance: few
v_gene: TRBV7-8
d_gene: .
CDR3nt: TGTGCCAGCAGCTCAACCGAGAGGCCCCAGTACTTC
CDR3aa: CASSSTERPQYF

j_gene: TRBJ1-2
abundance: few
v_gene: TRBV4-2
d_gene: .
CDR3nt: TGTGCCAGCAGCCAAGGATCCCGGGATGGCTATGGCTACACCTTC
CDR3aa: CASSQGSRDGYGYTF

j_gene: TRBJ1-4
abundance: few
v_gene: TRBV7-9
d_gene: .
CDR3nt: TGTGCCAGCAGCTTAGCGCAATTGGAGATAGATGAAAAACTGTTTTTT
CDR3aa: CASSLAQLEIDEKLFF

j_gene: TRBJ2-2
abundance: few
v_gene: TRBV15
d_gene: TRBD1
CDR3nt: TGTGCCACCACCCGGGACAGGGTAACCGGGGAGCTGTTTTTT
CDR3aa: CATTRDRVTGELFF

j_gene: TRBJ1-5
abundance: .
v_gene: TRBV6-6
d_gene: .
CDR3nt: TGTGCCAGCAACCTCGGGGGGCGGTATAGCAATCAGCCCCAGCATTTT
CDR3aa: CASNLGGRYSNQPQHF

j_gene: TRBJ2-6
abundance: few
v_gene: TRBV29-1
d_gene: .
CDR3nt: TGCAGCGCCCTTACAGGGACTGGGGCCAACGTCCTGACTTTC
CDR3aa: CSALTGTGANVLTF

j_gene: TRBJ2-1
abundance: .
v_gene: TRBV29-1
d_gene: TRBD2
CDR3nt: TGCAGCGCCACCGGGACTAACAGACTCAATGAGCAGTTCTTC
CDR3aa: CSATGTNRLNEQFF

j_gene: TRBJ2-7
abundance: .
v_gene: TRBV6-1
d_gene: .
CDR3nt: TGTGCCAGCAGTGAACCCCCAGGGTCCTACGAGCAGTACTTC
CDR3aa: CASSEPPGSYEQYF

j_gene: TRBJ2-7
abundance: .
v_gene: TRBV7-9
d_gene: TRBD2
CDR3nt: TGTGCCAGCAGCTCCCGCGGGAGTACCTACGAGCAGTACTTC
CDR3aa: CASSSRGSTYEQYF

j_gene: TRBJ2-1
abundance: .
v_gene: TRBV7-2
d_gene: .
CDR3nt: TGTGCCAGCAGCTTATTCCGCGGAAGGGGCGGGACTGTTAGGAATGAGCAGTTCTTC
CDR3aa: CASSLFRGRGGTVRNEQFF

j_gene: TRBJ2-3
abundance: .
v_gene: TRBV7-2
d_gene: TRBD2
CDR3nt: TGTGCCAGCAGCCCCTGGGGGGGGACTAGCGGGACCTGGACAGATACGCAGTATTTT
CDR3aa: CASSPWGGTSGTWTDTQYF

j_gene: TRBJ2-7
abundance: .
v_gene: TRBV28
d_gene: .
CDR3nt: TGTGCCAGCAGTTTAGGGGCTGCCGGGACTCTCGAGCAGTACTTC
CDR3aa: CASSLGAAGTLEQYF

j_gene: TRBJ2-3
abundance: .
v_gene: TRBV5-1
d_gene: .
CDR3nt: TGCGCCAGCAGGGCGGGGACACAGGGGACCGATACGCAGTATTTT
CDR3aa: CASRAGTQGTDTQYF

j_gene: TRBJ2-1
abundance: few
v_gene: TRBV9
d_gene: TRBD2
CDR3nt: TGTGCCAGCAGCGTAGATGGGGGGGTGGCTTCCTGGCATGAGCAGTTCTTC
CDR3aa: CASSVDGGVASWHEQFF

j_gene: TRBJ2-7
abundance: .
v_gene: TRBV7-9
d_gene: TRBD1
CDR3nt: TGTGCCAGCAGGCCGGACAGGGTAAACGAGCAGTACTTC
CDR3aa: CASRPDRVNEQYF